This TCR beta chain was sequenced for a study of T cell repertoires in cytomegalovirus infection. This clonotype was seen once. Its antigen is as yet unknown. Germline-derived CDR1 and CDR2 are MDHEN and SYDVKM. Trimming cost V 6 bases and J 5 bases, with 14 bases left between them. This CDR3 is 13 amino acids long. One entry per CDR3 protein, called by TCRdb with MiXCR from the reads. The sample lists approximately 770,000 distinct CDR3 sequences, about 27% seen once, with about an eighth in the top ten. The TCR originated in a human donor in good health (CMV status not recorded). Some clones in this sample may be carry-over from other donors' samples. The V call is TRBV28, the J call TRBJ2-7, with D hard to call. The material sequenced was cultured CD8+ T cells from PBMCs, taken from culture after CMV antigen stimulation. CDR3 sequence: CASRSWAGHEQYV. The CDR3 nucleotides read TGTGCCAGCAGAAGCTGGGCAGGTCACGAGCAGTACGTC.